The rows below give T cell receptor beta chains drawn from one sample of a study of shared clonotypes between healthy human individuals. Data came from immunoSEQ multiplex PCR; TCRdb stores just in-frame clones and leaves some out. The sample includes roughly 2.1 million clones, 85% to 95% of them seen just once. Input material: naive CD8+ T cells from PBMCs. The receptors shown here come from a man aged 18-30 years in good health. Some clones in this sample may be carry-over from other donors' samples. The CDR3 runs from the conserved cysteine through the conserved F or W. A D gene is named only where the DNA matches it firmly. Clone size is not always given. Where it is, it says once, few, many or a class for expanded clones.

d_call j_call clone_size v_call cdr3_aa cdr3_nt
NA TRBJ2-7 NA TRBV18 CASSLPRGSYEQYF TGTGCCAGCTCACTGCCCCGGGGATCCTACGAGCAGTACTTC
NA TRBJ1-1 NA TRBV11-2 CASSLGAGQGYTEAFF TGTGCCAGCAGCTTAGGCGCCGGGCAGGGGTACACTGAAGCTTTCTTT
NA TRBJ2-7 NA TRBV5-5 CASSLSGEDLGPYEQYF TGTGCCAGCAGCCTATCAGGGGAGGACCTAGGTCCCTACGAGCAGTACTTC
NA TRBJ2-7 NA TRBV4-2 CASSHRLGGAYEQYF TGTGCCAGCAGCCATAGACTGGGGGGCGCCTACGAGCAGTACTTC
NA TRBJ1-5 NA TRBV7-2 CASSIRTGGGPQHF TGTGCCAGCAGCATTCGGACGGGGGGAGGGCCCCAGCATTTT
NA TRBJ1-1 NA TRBV14 CASSQDLRTAEAFF TGTGCCAGCAGCCAAGATCTCAGGACGGCCGAAGCTTTCTTT
TRBD2 TRBJ2-1 NA TRBV7-9 CASSLSGRDYNEQFF TGTGCCAGCAGCCTAAGCGGGAGGGACTACAATGAGCAGTTCTTC
NA TRBJ2-5 NA TRBV9 CASSVSGWGETQYF TGTGCCAGCAGCGTATCAGGGTGGGGAGAGACCCAGTACTTC
TRBD1 TRBJ2-7 NA TRBV27 CASSLIGTGVYEQYF TGTGCCAGCAGTTTAATCGGGACAGGGGTCTACGAGCAGTACTTC
NA TRBJ1-5 few TRBV27 CASTWGFGWPQHF TGTGCCAGCACCTGGGGGTTTGGTTGGCCCCAGCATTTT
NA TRBJ2-7 NA TRBV5-1 CASSLVAGTDEQYF TGCGCCAGCAGCTTGGTCGCGGGAACGGACGAGCAGTACTTC
NA TRBJ2-2 NA TRBV7-9 CASSLAPGANTGELFF TGTGCCAGCAGCTTAGCTCCCGGAGCTAACACCGGGGAGCTGTTTTTT
TRBD1 TRBJ1-4 NA TRBV19 CASSHQQGRPNEKLFF TGTGCCAGTAGCCACCAACAGGGGAGGCCTAATGAAAAACTGTTTTTT
NA TRBJ1-5 NA TRBV2 CASTDIQGVGVQPQHF TGTGCCAGCACGGACATACAGGGAGTAGGGGTTCAGCCCCAGCATTTT